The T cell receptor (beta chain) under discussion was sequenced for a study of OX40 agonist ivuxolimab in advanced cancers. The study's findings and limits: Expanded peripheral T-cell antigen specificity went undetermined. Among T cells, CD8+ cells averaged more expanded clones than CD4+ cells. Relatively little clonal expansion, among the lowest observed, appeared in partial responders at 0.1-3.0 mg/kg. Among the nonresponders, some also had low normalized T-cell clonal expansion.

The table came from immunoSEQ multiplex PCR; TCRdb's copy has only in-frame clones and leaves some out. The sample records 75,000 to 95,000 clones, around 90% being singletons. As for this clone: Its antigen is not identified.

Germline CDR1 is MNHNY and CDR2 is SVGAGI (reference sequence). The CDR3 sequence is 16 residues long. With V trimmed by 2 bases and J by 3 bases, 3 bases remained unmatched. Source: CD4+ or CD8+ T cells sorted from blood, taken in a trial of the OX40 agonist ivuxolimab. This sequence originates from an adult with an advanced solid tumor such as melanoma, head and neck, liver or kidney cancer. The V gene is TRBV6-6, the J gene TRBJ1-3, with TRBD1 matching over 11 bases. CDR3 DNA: TGTGCCAGCAGTTACCGGACAGGGGGCGGTGGAAACACCATATATTTT. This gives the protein CASSYRTGGGGNTIYF.